The 14 T cell receptor beta chains below come from one sample, sequenced in a study of Graves' ophthalmopathy and Graves' hyperthyroidism. The sequenced template was RNA, covering the TCR beta CDR3 region. The library came from an HTBI-primed first-round RT-PCR and a second-round multiplex PCR. One entry per CDR3 protein results from TCRdb running MiXCR on the multiplex PCR reads. The data hold hundreds of thousands of distinct CDR3 sequences, with approximately 21% observed a single time. The material sequenced was peripheral blood. The receptors stem from a woman under 30 with stable Graves' hyperthyroidism.

This clonotype was observed a few times. The V gene is TRBV6-1, the J gene TRBJ2-7; D is ambiguous. V lost 2 bases, J lost 7 bases, and 12 bases lay in between. Germline V gene lookup returns CDR1 MNHNS and CDR2 SASEGT. This CDR3 contains 13 residues. DNA for the CDR3: TGTGCCAGCAGTGAAAGCCCCAACCGGGAGCAGTACTTC. This encodes CASSESPNREQYF.

This clonotype came up a few times. The chain links TRBV6-1 to TRBJ2-5; TRBD2 agrees at 15 bases. Germline assignment: CDR1 MNHNS and CDR2 SASEGT. The CDR3 runs 17 residues. The ends lost 5 bases at V and 5 bases at J; junction bases unmatched: 9. CDR3 region: CASSPWTSGGAGETQYF. The CDR3 DNA is TGTGCCAGCAGTCCCTGGACTAGCGGGGGGGCCGGTGAGACCCAGTACTTC.

This clonotype was detected a few times. The chain recombines TRBV11-2 with TRBJ2-3, with D maybe TRBD1 (5 bases). Germline CDR1 reads SGHAT; CDR2 reads FQNNGV. The V end was cut by 0 bases, the J end by 1 base, with 20 bases between. The CDR3 covers 19 residues. CDR3 sequence (DNA): TGTGCCAGCAGCTTAGAATTAAGACAGACCCTTTATCGCACAGATACGCAGTATTTT. It is translated as CASSLELRQTLYRTDTQYF. The variable domain in full, with the rest retrieved from reference TRBV11-2 and TRBJ2-3, is EAGVAQSPRYKIIEKRQSVAFWCNPISGHATLYWYQQILGQGPKLLIQFQNNGVVDDSQLPKDRFSAERLKGVDSTLKIQPAKLEDSAVYLCASSLELRQTLYRTDTQYFGPGTRLTVL.

This clonotype has ten or more counts. The chain joins TRBV6-2 or TRBV6-3 to TRBJ2-3; 13 nucleotides agree with TRBD2. Germline lookup yields CDR1 MNHEY and CDR2 SVGEGT. The V gene end was trimmed by 2 bases and the J gene end by 6 bases; junction bases not matched to a gene: 8. This CDR3 is built from 17 residues. CDR3 amino acids: CASSYTSGRELADTQYF. The CDR3 DNA follows: TGTGCCAGCAGTTACACTAGCGGGAGGGAGCTTGCGGATACGCAGTATTTT.

This clonotype was seen ten or more times. This chain connects TRBV6-5 to TRBJ2-7; TRBD2 aligns across 7 bases. Germline CDR1 reads MNHEY; CDR2 reads SVGAGI. The J segment lost 5 bases and the V segment lost 4 bases, leaving 8 bases of the junction unmatched. The CDR3 has 14 amino acids. The CDR3 DNA is TGTGCCAGCAGTTCCGGACTAGAAGTTCACGAGCAGTACTTC. It codes for CASSSGLEVHEQYF.

This clonotype was counted at least ten times. The rearrangement links TRBV20-1 to TRBJ2-5, with TRBD2 identical over 12 bases. Germline CDR1 DFQATT, CDR2 SNEGSKA (reference sequence). Losses at the gene ends were 7 bases for V and 7 bases for J; bases not matched to a gene: 16. The CDR3 consists of 16 residues. The CDR3 sequence is CSVGVTSGSPRGTQYF. DNA for the CDR3: TGCAGTGTCGGGGTGACTAGCGGGAGTCCAAGGGGGACCCAGTACTTC.

This clonotype was found many times. The chain links TRBV4-1 to TRBJ1-1; D remains unclear. The CDR3 loop spans 15 amino acids. The germline V and J ends were trimmed by 4 bases and 6 bases, with 18 bases remaining between them. Germline assignment: CDR1 MGHRA and CDR2 YSYEKL. The CDR3 loop reads CASSPHPSRHSEAFF. CDR3 DNA: TGCGCCAGCAGCCCACACCCGAGCCGCCACTCTGAAGCTTTCTTT.

This clonotype was counted at least ten times. The V call is TRBV12-5, the J call TRBJ2-7, with unresolved D. The ends were cut back, 2 bases at V and 4 bases at J, with 24 bases in the middle. The V gene's germline CDR1 is LGHNT and CDR2 FRNRAP. The CDR3 has 18 residues. For the CDR3, the DNA is TGTGCTAGTGGTTTGACCCCATCCGGTGGCGAAGTGGTATACGAGCAGTACTTC. It yields the protein CASGLTPSGGEVVYEQYF. The full variable domain, its missing parts supplied by reference TRBV12-5 and TRBJ2-7, is DARVTQTPRHKVTEMGQEVTMRCQPILGHNTVFWYRQTMMQGLELLAYFRNRAPLDDSGMPKDRFSAEMPDATLATLKIQPSEPRDSAVYFCASGLTPSGGEVVYEQYFGPGTRLTVT.

This clonotype was observed at least ten times. The V gene is TRBV20-1, the J gene TRBJ2-7, with D possibly being TRBD2 (6 bases). V was clipped by 5 bases and J by 1 base, with 15 bases between them. The CDR3 spans 14 residues. CDR1 DFQATT and CDR2 SNEGSKA come from the germline V gene (reference sequence). In DNA, the CDR3 is TGCAGTGCTGGGAGGCTAGCGATTTCCTACGAGCAGTACTTC. Amino acids: CSAGRLAISYEQYF.

This clonotype was detected a few times. V gene TRBV30 combines with J gene TRBJ1-5; D gene ambiguous. Germline V lookup: CDR1 GTSNPN, CDR2 SVGIG (reference sequence). V lost 5 bases to trimming and J lost 7 bases, with 12 bases between them. The CDR3 consists of 12 residues. CDR3: CAWGWGGQPQHF. The CDR3 DNA reads TGTGCCTGGGGGTGGGGAGGGCAGCCCCAGCATTTT. Complete variable domain (other parts from reference TRBV30 and TRBJ1-5): SQTIHQWPATLVQPVGSPLSLECTVEGTSNPNLYWYRQAAGRGLQLLFYSVGIGQISSEVPQNLSASRPQDRQFILSSKKLLLSDSGFYLCAWGWGGQPQHFGDGTRLSIL.

Notes on this clonotype: A much larger clone lies one base from this, so it may be a read error. The rearrangement links TRBV20-1 to TRBJ2-7, with 8 bases identical to TRBD1. CDR3 length: 15 amino acids. Germline values: CDR1 DFQATT, CDR2 SNEGSKA (reference sequence). CDR3 sequence (DNA): TGCAGTGCTAGGTCCCTAAGACAGGGGAGCTACGAGCATTACTTC. It codes for CSARSLRQGSYEHYF.

This clonotype was counted ten times or more. This chain uses TRBV6-1 with TRBJ1-5; D unresolved. This CDR3 region has 10 residues. The germline gives CDR1 MNHNS, CDR2 SASEGT. V lost 5 bases to trimming and J lost 9 bases, with 5 bases between them. The DNA of the CDR3 is TGTGCCAGCAGTCTAAGGCCCCAGCATTTT. Its protein product is CASSLRPQHF.

This clonotype has at least ten counts. The V and J genes are TRBV5-1 and TRBJ2-7, with TRBD1 matching 9 bases. The germline V gene has CDR1 SGHRS and CDR2 YFSETQ. This CDR3 is 16 amino acids long. V dropped 0 bases and J dropped 5; count of bases not matched to a gene: 9. In DNA, the CDR3 is TGCGCCAGCAGCTTGGTCTCCGGGACAGGGTCCCACGAGCAGTACTTC. It yields the protein CASSLVSGTGSHEQYF.

This clonotype has at least ten counts. The V gene is TRBV2, the J gene TRBJ1-1; a weak D match, TRBD1 (5 bases). Germline CDR1 is SNHLY and CDR2 is FYNNEI. CDR3 length: 16 amino acids. The ends were cut back, 6 bases at V and 3 bases at J, with 20 bases in the middle. CDR3 coding DNA: TGTGCCAGCAGAAGACGAGGGCACCGGGGGGACACTGAAGCTTTCTTT. Translating gives CASRRRGHRGDTEAFF. The entire variable domain, with the rest obtained from reference TRBV2 and TRBJ1-1, is as follows: EPEVTQTPSHQVTQMGQEVILRCVPISNHLYFYWYRQILGQKVEFLVSFYNNEISEKSEIFDDQFSVERPDGSNFTLKIRSTKLEDSAMYFCASRRRGHRGDTEAFFGQGTRLTVV.